The entry below gives a single T cell receptor beta chain sequence along with its context. The data derive from a study of blood T cell repertoires in COVID-19. Study as a whole: From the United States, Italy and Spain came samples of acute and convalescent COVID-19. Nucleic acid was either cDNA or gDNA, and it came from T cells, B-cell-depleted T cells, or PBMCs.

In the original workflow: The assay estimated nucleated cells by amplifying reference gene primers. Profiling relied on immunoSEQ multiplex PCR, and the TCRdb table lists in-frame clones only, not all of them. V, J and clone size are taken as reported in that table, and D and trimming were inferred from the DNA itself. In the table there are approximately 300,000 clones, over 75% of which are singletons. Patients at the Seattle site were enrolled during active infection and followed longitudinally. This receptor was obtained from a woman in her twenties or thirties with COVID-19, enrolled during active disease. Sequencing was done on a sample of peripheral blood.

The CDR3 spells CATSRVSLRTDTQYF. The CDR3 bases are TGTGCCACCAGCAGAGTTAGCCTACGCACAGATACGCAGTATTTT. This chain connects TRBV15 to TRBJ2-3; D is undetermined. This CDR3 comprises 15 residues. V lost 1 base and J 1 base, leaving 9 bases between the germline ends. Germline V gives CDR1 LNHNV, CDR2 YYDKDF (reference sequence). Variable domain in full (rest from reference TRBV15 and TRBJ2-3): DAMVIQNPRYQVTQFGKPVTLSCSQTLNHNVMYWYQQKSSQAPKLLFHYYDKDFNNEADTPDNFQSRRPNTSFCFLDIRSPGLGDTAMYLCATSRVSLRTDTQYFGPGTRLTVL.